A single T cell receptor (beta chain) is shown here with its context. The same CDR3 is also encoded by other DNA sequences in this sample. CD8 cells classed as naive were CD45RO-negative and positively selected for CCR7, excluding terminally differentiated effector memory CD45RA+ cells. From germline, CDR1 is SGDLS and CDR2 YYNGEE. Trimming cost V 0 bases and J 9 bases, with 4 bases left between them. This CDR3 contains 12 residues. Assay used: immunoSEQ multiplex PCR; TCRdb lists only in-frame clones, some missing. The sample yields about 2 million clones, approximately 94% seen once. This sample is drawn from a study of shared clonotypes between healthy human individuals.

The sequence came from a young man in good health. Sequencing was performed on naive CD8+ T cells sorted from blood. This chain joins TRBV9 and TRBJ1-6; D remains unclear. The CDR3 loop is CASSVEGSPLHF. In DNA form, the CDR3 reads TGTGCCAGCAGCGTAGAGGGTTCACCCCTCCACTTT.